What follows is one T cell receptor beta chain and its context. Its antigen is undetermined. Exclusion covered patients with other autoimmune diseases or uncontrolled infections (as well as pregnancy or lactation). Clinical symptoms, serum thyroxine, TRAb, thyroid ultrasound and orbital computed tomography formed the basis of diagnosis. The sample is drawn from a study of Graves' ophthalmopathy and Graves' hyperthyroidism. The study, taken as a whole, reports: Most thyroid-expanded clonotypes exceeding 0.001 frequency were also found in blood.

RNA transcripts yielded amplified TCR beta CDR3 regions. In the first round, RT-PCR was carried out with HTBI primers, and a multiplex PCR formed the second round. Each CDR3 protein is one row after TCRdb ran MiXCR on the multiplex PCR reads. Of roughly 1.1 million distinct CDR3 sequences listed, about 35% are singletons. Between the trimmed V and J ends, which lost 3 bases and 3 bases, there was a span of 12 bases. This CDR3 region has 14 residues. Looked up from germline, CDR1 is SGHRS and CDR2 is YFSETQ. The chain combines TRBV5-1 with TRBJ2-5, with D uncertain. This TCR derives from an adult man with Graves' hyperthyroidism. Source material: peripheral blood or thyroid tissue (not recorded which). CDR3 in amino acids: CASSSRSNEETQYF. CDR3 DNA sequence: TGCGCCAGCAGCTCACGGTCCAACGAAGAGACCCAGTACTTC.